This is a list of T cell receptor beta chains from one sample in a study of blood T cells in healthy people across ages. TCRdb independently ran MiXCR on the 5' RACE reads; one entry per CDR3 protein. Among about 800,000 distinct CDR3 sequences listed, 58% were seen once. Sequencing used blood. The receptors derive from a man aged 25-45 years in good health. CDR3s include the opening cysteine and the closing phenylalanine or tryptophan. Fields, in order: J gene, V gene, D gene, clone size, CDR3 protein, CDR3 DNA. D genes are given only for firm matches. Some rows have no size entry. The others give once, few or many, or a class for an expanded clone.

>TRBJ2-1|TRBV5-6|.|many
CASSWGDEQFF
TGTGCCAGCAGCTGGGGGGATGAGCAGTTCTTC
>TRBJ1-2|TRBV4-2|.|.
CASSQVFGRDAYGYTF
TGTGCCAGCAGCCAAGTGTTCGGCAGGGATGCCTATGGCTACACCTTC
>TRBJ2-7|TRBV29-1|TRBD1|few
CSVALGTGSYEQYF
TGCAGCGTTGCCTTGGGGACAGGGTCCTACGAGCAGTACTTC
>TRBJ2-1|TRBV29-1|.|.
CSVGKGTDEQFF
TGCAGCGTTGGCAAGGGGACGGATGAGCAGTTCTTC
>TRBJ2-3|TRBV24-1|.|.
CATSDRTVSTQYF
TGTGCCACCAGTGATCGGACGGTCAGTACGCAGTATTTT
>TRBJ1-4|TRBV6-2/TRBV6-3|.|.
CASQQGEKLFF
TGTGCCAGCCAACAAGGTGAAAAACTGTTTTTT
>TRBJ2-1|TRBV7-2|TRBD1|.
CASNLLRTGGNEQFF
TGTGCCAGCAACCTGCTGAGGACAGGGGGAAATGAGCAGTTCTTC
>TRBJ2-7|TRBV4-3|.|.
CASSLQISGDYEQYF
TGCGCCAGCAGCCTACAAATAAGCGGAGACTACGAGCAGTACTTC
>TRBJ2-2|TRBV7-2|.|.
CASSLDNRDTGELFF
TGTGCCAGCAGCTTAGATAACAGGGATACCGGGGAGCTGTTTTTT
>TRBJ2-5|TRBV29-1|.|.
CSVARTGGAQETQYF
TGCAGCGTGGCCCGGACAGGCGGGGCCCAAGAGACCCAGTACTTC
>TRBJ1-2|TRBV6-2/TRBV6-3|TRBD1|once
CASSFDRVDYGYTF
TGTGCCAGCAGTTTTGACAGGGTTGACTATGGCTACACCTTC
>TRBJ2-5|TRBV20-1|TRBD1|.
CSACDRELQETQYF
TGCAGTGCCTGTGACAGGGAACTCCAAGAGACCCAGTACTTC
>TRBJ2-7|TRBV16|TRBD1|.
CASSHFGQGPYEQYF
TGTGCCAGCAGCCATTTCGGACAGGGGCCCTACGAGCAGTACTTC
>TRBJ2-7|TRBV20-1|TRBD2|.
CSAGASGRSYEQYF
TGCAGTGCGGGGGCCAGCGGGAGATCCTACGAGCAGTACTTC
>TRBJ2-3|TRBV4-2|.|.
CASSQVGSTDTQYF
TGTGCCAGCAGCCAGGTAGGGAGTACAGATACGCAGTATTTT
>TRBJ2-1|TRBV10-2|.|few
CASSERVSSYNEQFF
TGCGCCAGCAGTGAGAGGGTTAGCTCCTACAATGAGCAGTTCTTC
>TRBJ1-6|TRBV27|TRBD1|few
CASTERTGYNSPLHF
TGTGCCAGCACTGAGCGGACAGGGTATAATTCACCCCTCCACTTT
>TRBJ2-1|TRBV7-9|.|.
CASITTRHSYNEQFF
TGTGCCAGCATCACGACTAGACACTCCTACAATGAGCAGTTCTTC
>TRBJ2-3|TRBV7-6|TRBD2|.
CASSAQAGGPTDTQYF
TGTGCCAGCAGCGCACAGGCGGGGGGGCCCACAGATACGCAGTATTTT
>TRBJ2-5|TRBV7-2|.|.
CASTLGTVGGETQYF
TGTGCCAGCACCCTCGGGACGGTTGGGGGAGAGACCCAGTACTTC
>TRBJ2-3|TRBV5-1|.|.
CASTEGAGLGTDTQYF
TGCGCCAGCACCGAAGGGGCGGGACTGGGGACAGATACGCAGTATTTT
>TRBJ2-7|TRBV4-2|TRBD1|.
CASSARDRRHEQYF
TGTGCCAGCAGCGCCCGGGACAGGAGGCACGAGCAGTACTTC
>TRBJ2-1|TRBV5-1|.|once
CASSLSGYYGDEQFF
TGCGCCAGCAGCTTATCGGGATATTACGGGGATGAGCAGTTCTTC
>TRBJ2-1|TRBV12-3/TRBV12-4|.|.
CASSPGTFYNEQFF
TGTGCCAGCAGTCCAGGGACTTTTTACAATGAGCAGTTCTTC
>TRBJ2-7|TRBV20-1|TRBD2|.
CSGTTSGSFEQYF
TGCAGTGGCACGACTAGCGGATCCTTCGAGCAGTACTTC
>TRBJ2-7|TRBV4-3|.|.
CASSQDDWSGEQYF
TGCGCCAGCAGCCAAGATGATTGGTCGGGCGAGCAGTACTTC
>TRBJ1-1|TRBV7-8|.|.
CASSLPMRNTEAFF
TGTGCCAGCAGCCTCCCTATGCGGAACACTGAAGCTTTCTTT
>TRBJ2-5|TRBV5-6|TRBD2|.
CASSFHLAGGYVETQYF
TGTGCCAGCAGCTTCCATCTAGCGGGGGGGTATGTGGAGACCCAGTACTTC
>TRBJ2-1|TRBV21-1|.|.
CASSKARDDRGFWSYNEQFF
TGTGCCAGCAGCAAAGCGCGAGATGACAGGGGCTTCTGGTCCTACAATGAGCAGTTCTTC
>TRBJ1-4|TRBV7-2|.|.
CASSLGLDATNEKLFF
TGTGCCAGCAGCTTAGGCTTAGACGCAACTAATGAAAAACTGTTTTTT
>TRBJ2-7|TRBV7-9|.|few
CASSSKQGYEQYF
TGTGCCAGCAGCTCAAAACAGGGTTACGAGCAGTACTTC
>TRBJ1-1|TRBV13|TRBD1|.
CASSFIQGEPLSTEAFF
TGTGCCAGCAGCTTTATCCAGGGGGAACCACTCTCCACTGAAGCTTTCTTT
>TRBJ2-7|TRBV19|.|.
CASSKLRSYEQYF
TGTGCCAGTAGTAAACTACGCTCCTACGAGCAGTACTTC
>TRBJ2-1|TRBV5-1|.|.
CASSFADQIVDEQFF
TGCGCCAGCAGCTTTGCCGACCAGATCGTCGATGAGCAGTTCTTC
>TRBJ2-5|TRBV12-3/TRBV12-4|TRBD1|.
CASNQGQGSYEYF
TGTGCCAGCAACCAGGGACAGGGGAGTTACGAGTACTTC
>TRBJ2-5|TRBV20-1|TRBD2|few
CSVERGGPFETQYF
TGCAGTGTCGAGCGGGGGGGCCCGTTTGAGACCCAGTACTTC
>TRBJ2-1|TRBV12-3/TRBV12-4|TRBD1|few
CASSLGTGLSSYNEQFF
TGTGCCAGCAGTTTGGGGACAGGTCTAAGCTCCTACAATGAGCAGTTCTTC